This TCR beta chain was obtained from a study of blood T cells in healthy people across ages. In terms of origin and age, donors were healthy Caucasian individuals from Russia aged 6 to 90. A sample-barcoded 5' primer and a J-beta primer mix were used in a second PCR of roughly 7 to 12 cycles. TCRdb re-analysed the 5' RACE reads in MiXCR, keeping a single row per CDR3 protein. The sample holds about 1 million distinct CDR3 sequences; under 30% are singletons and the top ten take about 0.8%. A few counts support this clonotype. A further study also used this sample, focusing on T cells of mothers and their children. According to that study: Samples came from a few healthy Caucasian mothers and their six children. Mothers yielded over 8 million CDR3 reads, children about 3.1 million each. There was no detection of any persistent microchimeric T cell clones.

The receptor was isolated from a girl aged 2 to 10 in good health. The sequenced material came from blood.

In DNA form, the CDR3 reads TGTGCCAGCAGCCTGGCGGTTGGCAATGAGCAGTTCTTC. Amino acids: CASSLAVGNEQFF. The chain joins TRBV12-3 or TRBV12-4 to TRBJ2-1; D not resolved. Trimming cost V 6 bases and J 6 bases, with 12 bases left between them. CDR3 length equals 13 residues.